This is a list of T cell receptor beta chains from one sample in a study of chemoradiotherapy in HPV16-positive cancers. Profiled with immunoSEQ multiplex PCR; TCRdb holds only in-frame clones, not every one. The data show about 5,400 clones, 75% to 90% seen once. The sequences come from blood, collected from a patient who underwent chemoradiotherapy. These receptors originate from a human donor with HPV-associated anogenital cancer. CDR3s include the opening cysteine and the closing phenylalanine or tryptophan. A D gene is named only where the DNA matches it firmly. The listing skips clone size in some rows; elsewhere it reads once, few, many or a size class.

D	J	size	V	CDR3	DNA
TRBD1	TRBJ1-1	NA	TRBV9	CASSPKTGGGLMNTEAFF	TGTGCCAGCAGCCCGAAAACAGGGGGCGGTTTGATGAACACTGAAGCTTTCTTT
TRBD2	TRBJ2-7	NA	TRBV6-5	CASSSRTSGSYEQYF	TGTGCCAGCAGTTCTCGGACTAGCGGCTCCTACGAGCAGTACTTC
TRBD2	TRBJ2-5	NA	TRBV4-2	CASSQDLSGGIGMETQYF	TGTGCCAGCAGCCAAGATTTAAGCGGGGGGATCGGTATGGAGACCCAGTACTTC
TRBD1	TRBJ2-7	NA	TRBV5-6	CASSFGTGGIEQYF	TGTGCCAGCAGCTTTGGGACAGGGGGCATCGAGCAGTACTTC
TRBD1	TRBJ1-3	NA	TRBV9	CASSVQGAIDTIYF	TGTGCCAGCAGCGTACAGGGGGCGATTGACACCATATATTTT
TRBD2	TRBJ2-5	NA	TRBV5-1	CASSLPGLEETQYF	TGCGCCAGCAGCTTACCGGGACTAGAAGAGACCCAGTACTTC
TRBD2	TRBJ2-7	NA	TRBV6-5	CASSYSTSGYEQYF	TGTGCCAGCAGTTACTCAACTAGCGGGTACGAGCAGTACTTC
NA	TRBJ2-2	once	TRBV11-3	CASSLSRNTGELFF	TGTGCCAGCAGCTTATCCAGGAACACCGGGGAGCTGTTTTTT
TRBD2	TRBJ2-1	NA	TRBV9	CASSVAWTSGLNEQFF	TGTGCCAGCAGCGTAGCCTGGACTAGCGGGCTCAATGAGCAGTTCTTC
TRBD2	TRBJ2-5	NA	TRBV11-3	CASSLGTSGMETQYF	TGTGCCAGCAGCTTAGGAACTAGCGGAATGGAGACCCAGTACTTC
TRBD1	TRBJ1-1	NA	TRBV7-9	CASSQGRGVLDTEAFF	TGTGCCAGCAGCCAGGGCAGGGGGGTACTGGACACTGAAGCTTTCTTT
NA	TRBJ2-7	NA	TRBV14	CASSQIYEQYF	TGTGCCAGCAGCCAGATCTACGAGCAGTACTTC
TRBD1	TRBJ1-4	NA	TRBV7-9	CASSSGTGGFFEKLFF	TGTGCCAGCAGCTCCGGGACAGGGGGGTTTTTCGAAAAACTGTTTTTT
NA	TRBJ2-2	NA	TRBV5-1	CASSPARTGELFF	TGCGCCAGCAGCCCGGCACGAACCGGGGAGCTGTTTTTT
TRBD2	TRBJ2-5	NA	TRBV9	CASSWAGEETQYF	TGTGCCAGCAGCTGGGCGGGAGAAGAGACCCAGTACTTC
NA	TRBJ2-5	NA	TRBV7-9	CASSLAKGGVETQYF	TGTGCCAGCAGCTTAGCGAAAGGGGGAGTGGAGACCCAGTACTTC
NA	TRBJ2-5	NA	TRBV7-2	CASSRSGYQETQYF	TGTGCCAGCAGCCGCAGCGGGTACCAAGAGACCCAGTACTTC
NA	TRBJ2-2	NA	TRBV6-5	CASSYKDPNTGELFF	TGTGCCAGCAGTTATAAGGACCCTAACACCGGGGAGCTGTTTTTT
TRBD1	TRBJ1-2	once	TRBV12-5	CASGIQGVGGYTF	TGTGCTAGTGGTATCCAGGGGGTCGGTGGCTACACCTTC
NA	TRBJ1-4	once	TRBV7-2	CASSQGQGGEKLFF	TGTGCCAGCAGCCAGGGGCAGGGAGGCGAAAAACTGTTTTTT
NA	TRBJ2-2	NA	TRBV7-6	CASSFGTGELFF	TGTGCCAGCAGCTTCGGCACCGGGGAGCTGTTTTTT
TRBD2	TRBJ2-1	NA	TRBV9	CASSSAGRPNEQFF	TGTGCCAGCAGTTCAGCGGGAAGACCCAATGAGCAGTTCTTC
NA	TRBJ1-1	NA	TRBV6-5	CASSSRQSAEAFF	TGTGCCAGCAGTTCCCGACAGTCTGCTGAAGCTTTCTTT
NA	TRBJ2-3	NA	TRBV5-6	CASSLVHGADTQYF	TGTGCCAGCAGCTTGGTGCACGGAGCGGATACGCAGTATTTT
NA	TRBJ2-1	NA	TRBV5-5	CASSLSGSSYNEQFF	TGTGCCAGCAGCTTAAGCGGGTCCTCCTACAATGAGCAGTTCTTC
NA	TRBJ1-5	NA	TRBV19	CASSIFSGNNQPQHF	TGTGCCAGTAGTATTTTTTCAGGGAATAATCAGCCCCAGCATTTT